A selection of T cell receptor beta chains follows, all from one sample in a study of radiotherapy plus CTLA-4 blockade in lung cancer. The protocol was immunoSEQ multiplex PCR, while the TCRdb copy is restricted to in-frame clones and leaves out a portion. The repertoire holds 20,000 to 30,000 clones, with roughly 79% as singletons. The source was peripheral blood, collected from a patient treated with radiotherapy plus ipilimumab. These receptors all come from a human donor with non-small cell lung cancer that progressed on radiotherapy plus ipilimumab. CDR3s include the opening cysteine and the closing phenylalanine or tryptophan. Each record gives: V gene, D gene, clone size, J gene, CDR3 DNA, CDR3 protein. A D gene is named only where the DNA matches it firmly. A clone size is listed for some rows: how often the clone was seen (once, few, many), or a class if it is expanded.

TRBV7-6	NA	NA	TRBJ2-1	TGTGCCAGCAGCCACGTGGTAGGTGAGCAGTTCTTC	CASSHVVGEQFF
TRBV5-1	NA	few	TRBJ2-1	TGCGCCAGCAGCGTACGCCCCGGGGGTACGGCTGAGCAGTTCTTC	CASSVRPGGTAEQFF
TRBV11-2	NA	NA	TRBJ1-6	TGTGCCAGCACCCTTATGGGGGTAAATTCCCCCCTCCACTTT	CASTLMGVNSPLHF
TRBV30	TRBD2	few	TRBJ2-7	TGTGCCTGGACCGGGACTAGCGGGGGGCTAAGGTACTCCTACGAGCAGTACTTC	CAWTGTSGGLRYSYEQYF
TRBV5-1	NA	NA	TRBJ2-2	TGCGCCAGCAGCCGACCCGGGGGCGACACCGGGGAGCTGTTTTTT	CASSRPGGDTGELFF
TRBV4-1	TRBD1	NA	TRBJ1-1	TGCGCCAGCAGCCAGTCACCCGGGACAGCGGGTACTGAAGCTTTCTTT	CASSQSPGTAGTEAFF
TRBV27	NA	NA	TRBJ2-2	TGTGCCAGCACTCAGGGACATTCGAGCGGGGAGCTGTTTTTT	CASTQGHSSGELFF
TRBV9	TRBD1	NA	TRBJ1-3	TGTGCCAGCAGCAAGGGACAGCTTAGCTCTGGAAACACCATATATTTT	CASSKGQLSSGNTIYF
TRBV28	NA	NA	TRBJ2-3	TGTGCCAGCAGTCCCCAGTCTAGCACAGATACGCAGTATTTT	CASSPQSSTDTQYF
TRBV7-9	NA	NA	TRBJ2-3	TGTGCCAGCAGCCCAGGAGGCCTCACAGATACGCAGTATTTT	CASSPGGLTDTQYF
TRBV5-5	NA	NA	TRBJ2-1	TGTGCCAGCAGCTTGACAGTCTACAATGAGCAGTTCTTC	CASSLTVYNEQFF
TRBV15	TRBD2	few	TRBJ2-7	TGTGCCACCAGCAGAGATCGGACTAGCGGTTCCTACGAGCAGTACTTC	CATSRDRTSGSYEQYF
TRBV5-1	TRBD1	NA	TRBJ2-2	TGCGCCAGCAGCTCGGTTACACAGGGGCGAAAAGCCGGGGAGCTGTTTTTT	CASSSVTQGRKAGELFF
TRBV6-1	TRBD2	NA	TRBJ2-1	TGTGCCAGCAGTGAAGTGGGACTAGACAGTGAGCAGTTCTTC	CASSEVGLDSEQFF
TRBV9	TRBD1	NA	TRBJ2-7	TGTGCCAGCAGCGCGGGACAGGCGTTCTCCTACGAGCAGTACTTC	CASSAGQAFSYEQYF
TRBV13	NA	NA	TRBJ2-4	TGTGCCAGCAGCAAAGGGTTGAAAGGGACTTGGAACATTCAGTACTTC	CASSKGLKGTWNIQYF
TRBV27	NA	NA	TRBJ1-2	TGTGCCAGCAGACCGGGGGCCTCGAATGGCTACACCTTC	CASRPGASNGYTF
TRBV18	TRBD1	NA	TRBJ1-1	TGTGCCAGCCGACAGGGAAGGGACACTGAAGCTTTCTTT	CASRQGRDTEAFF
TRBV6-1	NA	NA	TRBJ2-1	TGTGCCAGCAGTGAAGGGCCGGGGGGCCCGTTCTTC	CASSEGPGGPFF
TRBV13	TRBD1	NA	TRBJ2-2	TGTGCCAGCAGCTTAGCTGGACAGGGGGCCGGGGAGCTGTTTTTT	CASSLAGQGAGELFF
TRBV18	NA	NA	TRBJ1-2	TGTGCCAGCTCACCGCTCTTAACAGCAGACGAAGGCTACACCTTC	CASSPLLTADEGYTF
TRBV6-5	NA	few	TRBJ1-6	TGTGCCAGCGGAGCCACAGGGCCACCCCTCCACTTT	CASGATGPPLHF
TRBV10-1	NA	NA	TRBJ1-5	TGCGCCGGCAAGACCGGGCAGCCCCAGCATTTT	CAGKTGQPQHF
TRBV6-5	NA	NA	TRBJ1-2	TGTGCCAGCAGTTGGGACTCAAACTATGGCTACACCTTC	CASSWDSNYGYTF
TRBV29-1	TRBD1	NA	TRBJ1-1	TGCAGCGTTGAGACAGGGCCGTCGGGAGCTTTCTTT	CSVETGPSGAFF
TRBV11-3	TRBD1	NA	TRBJ2-3	TGTGCCAGCAGCTTAGGGGGACAGCGGCGCACAGATACGCAGTATTTT	CASSLGGQRRTDTQYF
TRBV7-2	NA	NA	TRBJ2-7	TGTGCCAGCAGCTTAGGCACATCCCAAGCTACCGAGCAGTACTTC	CASSLGTSQATEQYF
TRBV7-9	NA	NA	TRBJ1-2	TGTGCCAGCAGCTTATACGTGGCTGGCTACACCTTC	CASSLYVAGYTF
TRBV6-1	NA	few	TRBJ1-1	TGTGCCAGCCAGAGGGGCACTGAAGCTTTCTTT	CASQRGTEAFF